This note documents a single T cell receptor (beta chain) sequence. The data were obtained in a study of blood T cell repertoires in COVID-19. In the study overall: Material from acute and convalescent COVID-19 was sourced from the United States, Italy and Spain. The cDNA or gDNA used as material had been derived from T cells, B-cell-depleted T cells, or PBMCs.

Per the original data handling: Quantification of nucleated cells was approximated via reference gene primer amplification. This table comes from immunoSEQ multiplex PCR, and its TCRdb copy is limited to in-frame clones, with some not included. V and J calls and clone size are as listed in that table; D and trimming were resolved from the DNA. Found here are some 460,000 clones, about nine tenths of them singletons; the top ten hold 0.65% to 0.9%. This CDR3 spans 17 amino acids. V lost 6 bases, J lost 4 bases, and 12 bases stayed unmatched. Germline values: CDR1 KGHSH, CDR2 LQKENI. Adults between roughly 18 and 95 years of age took part from some 25 US areas.

This rearrangement joins TRBV18 to TRBJ2-3, with TRBD2 identical over 11 bases. The specimen sequenced was PBMCs or T cells enriched from blood (not recorded which). This TCR was sampled from a woman between 18 and 30 years old who had recovered from COVID-19. The CDR3 DNA follows: TGTGCCAGCTCCCCAACTTTAGCGGGGGGGCGTCCAGATACGCAGTATTTT. It encodes CASSPTLAGGRPDTQYF.